Listed below are T cell receptor beta chains from one sample, sequenced in a study of T cell responses to AZD1222 COVID-19 vaccine. Measured with immunoSEQ multiplex PCR; TCRdb has only the in-frame clones, and not every one. The sample includes 97,000 or so clones, approximately 93% of them seen just once. Sequenced here: peripheral blood, sampled 28 days after the second AZD1222 dose. The receptor set was obtained from an adult who received the AZD1222 COVID-19 vaccine. Both conserved end residues are part of each CDR3. Fields, in order: D gene, J gene, V gene, CDR3 DNA, CDR3 protein. A D gene is named only where the DNA matches it firmly.

. TRBJ1-2 TRBV6-2/TRBV6-3 TGTGCCAGCAGTTACGTCAGTAACTATGGCTACACCTTC CASSYVSNYGYTF
TRBD1 TRBJ1-1 TRBV24-1 TGTGCCACCAGTGACGCGGGACAGGACACTGAAGCTTTCTTT CATSDAGQDTEAFF
. TRBJ1-2 TRBV27 TGTGCCAGCAGTCCACCAGCAGTTTACGGGGCCAGACGCGGCTACACCTTC CASSPPAVYGARRGYTF
TRBD1 TRBJ2-2 TRBV5-1 TGCGCCAGCAGCTTGGCCGGACAGGGTCCGAACACCGGGGAGCTGTTTTTT CASSLAGQGPNTGELFF
. TRBJ2-7 TRBV28 TGTGCCAGCAGCCGAGGCGACCTGAATCTCGGGCAGTACTTC CASSRGDLNLGQYF
. TRBJ1-5 TRBV15 TGTGCCACCAGCAGAGATAGGGCAGGGCATCAGCCCCAGCATTTT CATSRDRAGHQPQHF
TRBD2 TRBJ2-7 TRBV9 TGTGCCAGCAGCGTAACCGGGACTAGCGGAGCTATTCCCTACGAGCAGTACTTC CASSVTGTSGAIPYEQYF
TRBD1 TRBJ2-1 TRBV7-9 TGTGCCAGCAGCCCGGACAGGGGACGGTACAATGAGCAGTTCTTC CASSPDRGRYNEQFF
TRBD1 TRBJ2-2 TRBV5-1 TGCGCCAGCAGCCGACAGGGGGCGACCGGGGAGCTGTTTTTT CASSRQGATGELFF
. TRBJ1-2 TRBV7-9 TGTGCCAGCAGCTTAGGGTTAGGGTATGGCTACACCTTC CASSLGLGYGYTF
TRBD2 TRBJ2-1 TRBV18 TGTGCCAGCTCACCAAACGCGGCTAGCGGCAACAATGAGCAGTTCTTC CASSPNAASGNNEQFF
TRBD1 TRBJ1-5 TRBV19 TGTGCCAGCGGGTCGGCAGGGGGTAATAGCAATCAGCCCCAGCATTTT CASGSAGGNSNQPQHF
TRBD2 TRBJ2-1 TRBV7-3 TGTGCCAGCAGCTTAACAGCCGGACTAGCGGTTATAAATGAGCAGTTCTTC CASSLTAGLAVINEQFF
TRBD1 TRBJ2-3 TRBV6-2/TRBV6-3 TGTGCCAGCAGTTACCGGACAGGGGGCGCAGATACGCAGTATTTT CASSYRTGGADTQYF
. TRBJ2-5 TRBV20-1 TGCAGTGCTGGTGGGAGTCGGGAGTTTCAAGAGACCCAGTACTTC CSAGGSREFQETQYF
. TRBJ2-2 TRBV4-3 TGCGCCAGCAGCCAAGATGTAATGCGGAACACCGGGGAGCTGTTTTTT CASSQDVMRNTGELFF
TRBD1 TRBJ2-2 TRBV18 TGTGCCAGCTCACCATTTGACAGGGGCCTTAACACCGGGGAGCTGTTTTTT CASSPFDRGLNTGELFF
TRBD2 TRBJ2-7 TRBV2 TGTGCCAGCAGTGAAGGGGGGAGGGCCATCGAGCAGTACTTC CASSEGGRAIEQYF
. TRBJ2-3 TRBV5-4 TGTGCCAGCAGCTTGAACCCTAGCACAGATACGCAGTATTTT CASSLNPSTDTQYF
. TRBJ2-5 TRBV29-1 TGCAGCGTTGGCGCCCAGGGATCCTCGGAGACCCAGTACTTC CSVGAQGSSETQYF
. TRBJ2-5 TRBV19 TGTGCCAGTAGTCTCATGGAGACCCAGTACTTC CASSLMETQYF
TRBD2 TRBJ2-5 TRBV10-2 TGCGCCAGCAGTCGGGGGCAGCGGGAGATAGAGACCCAGTACTTC CASSRGQREIETQYF
. TRBJ1-5 TRBV5-8 TGTGCCAGCAGCTCCCGTCGGCCAGGGCTAAGATTGAATCAGCCCCAGCATTTT CASSSRRPGLRLNQPQHF
. TRBJ2-1 TRBV18 TGTGCCAGCTCACCTCCCCACCAGGGGGGAGGCAATGAGCAGTTCTTC CASSPPHQGGGNEQFF
. TRBJ2-1 TRBV27 TGTGCCAGCAGACTAGACAGGTCCTACAATGAGCAGTTCTTC CASRLDRSYNEQFF
. TRBJ1-1 TRBV19 TGTGCCAGTAGTCTTGGTAGGAACACTGAAGCTTTCTTT CASSLGRNTEAFF
. TRBJ2-3 TRBV12-5 TGTGCTAGTGGTTTGGAAGGTTGGGCAGATACGCAGTATTTT CASGLEGWADTQYF
TRBD1 TRBJ2-7 TRBV5-6 TGTGCCAGCAGCTTGGGTTGGACAGGGCAGCGGCTCGAGCAGTACTTC CASSLGWTGQRLEQYF
TRBD2 TRBJ2-1 TRBV3-1/TRBV3-2 TGTGCCAGCAGCCAAGATCTAGCGGGGAACTACAATGAGCAGTTCTTC CASSQDLAGNYNEQFF